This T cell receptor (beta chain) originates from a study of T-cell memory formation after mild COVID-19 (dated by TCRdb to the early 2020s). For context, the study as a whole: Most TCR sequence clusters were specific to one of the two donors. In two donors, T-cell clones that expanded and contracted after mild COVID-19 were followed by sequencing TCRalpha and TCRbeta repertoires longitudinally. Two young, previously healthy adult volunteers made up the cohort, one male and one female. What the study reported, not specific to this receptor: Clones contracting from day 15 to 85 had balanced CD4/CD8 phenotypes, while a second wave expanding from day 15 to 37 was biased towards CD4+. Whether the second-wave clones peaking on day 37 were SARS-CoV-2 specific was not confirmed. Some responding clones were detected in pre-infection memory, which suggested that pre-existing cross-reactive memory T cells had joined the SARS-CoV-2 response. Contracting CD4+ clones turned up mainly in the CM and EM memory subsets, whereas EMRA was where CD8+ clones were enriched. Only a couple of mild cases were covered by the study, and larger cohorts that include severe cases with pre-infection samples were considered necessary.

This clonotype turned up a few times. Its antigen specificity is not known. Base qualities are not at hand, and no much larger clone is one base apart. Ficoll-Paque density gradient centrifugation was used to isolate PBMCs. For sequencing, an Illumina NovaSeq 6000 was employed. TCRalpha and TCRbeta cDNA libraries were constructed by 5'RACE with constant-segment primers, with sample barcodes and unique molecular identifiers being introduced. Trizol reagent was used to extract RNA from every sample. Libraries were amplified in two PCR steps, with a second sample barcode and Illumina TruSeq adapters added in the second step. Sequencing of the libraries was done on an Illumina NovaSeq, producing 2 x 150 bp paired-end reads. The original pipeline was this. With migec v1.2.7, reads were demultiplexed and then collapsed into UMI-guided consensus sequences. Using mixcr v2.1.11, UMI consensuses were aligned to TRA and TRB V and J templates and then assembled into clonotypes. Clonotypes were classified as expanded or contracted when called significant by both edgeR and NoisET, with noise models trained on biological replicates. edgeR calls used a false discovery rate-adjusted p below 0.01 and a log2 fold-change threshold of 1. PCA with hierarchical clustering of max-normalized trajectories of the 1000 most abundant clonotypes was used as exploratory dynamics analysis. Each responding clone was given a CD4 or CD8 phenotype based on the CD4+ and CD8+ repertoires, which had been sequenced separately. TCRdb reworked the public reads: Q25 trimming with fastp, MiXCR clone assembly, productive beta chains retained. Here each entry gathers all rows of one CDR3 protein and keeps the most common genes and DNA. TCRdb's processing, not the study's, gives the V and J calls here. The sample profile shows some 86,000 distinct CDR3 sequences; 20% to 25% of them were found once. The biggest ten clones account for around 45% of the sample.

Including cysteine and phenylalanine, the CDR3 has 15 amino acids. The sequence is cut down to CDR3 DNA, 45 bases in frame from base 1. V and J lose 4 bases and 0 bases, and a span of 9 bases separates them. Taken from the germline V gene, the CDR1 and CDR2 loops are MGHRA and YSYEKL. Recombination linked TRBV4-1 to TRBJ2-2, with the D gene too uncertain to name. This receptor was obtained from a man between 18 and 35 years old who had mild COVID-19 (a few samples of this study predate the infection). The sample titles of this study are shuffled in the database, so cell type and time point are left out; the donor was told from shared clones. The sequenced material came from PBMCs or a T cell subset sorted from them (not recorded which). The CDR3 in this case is CASSRQGPNTGELFF. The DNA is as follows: TGCGCCAGCAGCCGTCAAGGGCCGAACACCGGGGAGCTGTTTTTT.